This TCR beta chain was found in a study of blood T cell repertoires in COVID-19. Profiling relied on immunoSEQ multiplex PCR, and the TCRdb table lists in-frame clones only, not all of them. Counted here are 95,000 to 150,000 clones, 82% occurring once; the ten biggest clones make up roughly 4.3%. Trimming took 2 bases from V and 5 from J; bases not matched to a gene: 6. Germline loops: CDR1 WNHNN, CDR2 SYGVQD (reference sequence). The CDR3 runs 15 residues. The chain uses TRBV10-1 and TRBJ2-7; 10 nucleotides line up with TRBD1. This TCR derives from a woman in her seventies with acute or convalescent COVID-19. Sequenced: peripheral blood. The CDR3 bases are TGCGCCAGCAGTGAGGGGACAGGGGTTTCCGACGAGCAGTACTTC. Its translation: CASSEGTGVSDEQYF.